This TCR beta chain was observed in a study of control samples from healthy donors and cancer patients. Using immunoSEQ multiplex PCR, the repertoire was profiled, and TCRdb retains in-frame clones only, with some absent. The table lists about 190,000 clones, with less than 2.5% in the top ten. V lost 4 bases and J 3 bases, leaving 15 bases between the germline ends. The CDR3 loop spans 15 amino acids. Germline CDR1 GTSNPN, CDR2 SVGIG (reference sequence). The sample taken for sequencing was blood. The chain joins TRBV30 to TRBJ1-4; D might be TRBD1 (6 bases). The receptor's source is a woman in her thirties in good health. The CDR3 DNA reads TGTGCCTGGACCCAGGGGTCATCAGCTAATGAAAAACTGTTTTTT. It codes for CAWTQGSSANEKLFF.